This T cell receptor beta chain was documented in a study of cytomegalovirus exposure and HLA in healthy donors. Findings and limits, study-wide: Analyses of presence/absence relied on an assumption of roughly uniform sequencing depth across donors. Analysis performed later found roughly 17,000 TCR beta sequences associated with HLA alleles at 0.05 false discovery rate. Earlier analysis looked at TCR beta V segments, and most were productive about 87% or about 30% of the time.

Primers: 60 Vbeta forward and 13 Jbeta reverse. Under the authors' procedure: An analysis performed later counted around 86 million unique TCR beta chains (approximately 11 million of them shared). Sequenced by immunoSEQ multiplex PCR; TCRdb stores in-frame clones only, minus some. The V and J calls and clone size were taken over from that table, and D and trimming were inferred from the DNA. The sample consists of around 110,000 clones, around two thirds of them appearing once. A word on this clone: What it recognizes is unknown.

Trimming took 3 bases from V and 0 from J, leaving 9 bases between them. The germline gives CDR1 LNHDA, CDR2 SQIVND (reference sequence). The CDR3 is made up of 15 amino acids. The V and J genes are TRBV19 and TRBJ1-3, with D hard to call. Material: PBMCs. The receptor's source is a woman in her 40s in good health and CMV-seropositive. The CDR3 is CASSIQMISGNTIYF. CDR3 nucleotide sequence: TGTGCCAGTAGTATCCAGATGATCTCTGGAAACACCATATATTTT.